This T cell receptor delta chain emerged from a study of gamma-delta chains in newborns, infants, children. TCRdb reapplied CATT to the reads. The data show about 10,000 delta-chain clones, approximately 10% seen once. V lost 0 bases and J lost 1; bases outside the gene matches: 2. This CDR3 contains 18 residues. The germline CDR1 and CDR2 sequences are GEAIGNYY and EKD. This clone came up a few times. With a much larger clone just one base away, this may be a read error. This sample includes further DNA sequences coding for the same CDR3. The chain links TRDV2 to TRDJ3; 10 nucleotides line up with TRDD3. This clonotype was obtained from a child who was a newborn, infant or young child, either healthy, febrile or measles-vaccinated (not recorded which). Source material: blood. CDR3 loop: CACDTVLGDSWDTRQMFF. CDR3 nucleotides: TGTGCCTGTGACACCGTACTGGGGGATTCCTGGGACACCCGACAGATGTTTTTC.